Sequencing of this T cell receptor (beta chain) was carried out in a study of CD8 T cells in Susac syndrome. About the research overall: Among the sequenced Susac syndrome patients, roughly 6 had active disease while about eight were in remission. Blood was drawn from patients with Susac syndrome. At that point, they were therapy-naive, on corticosteroids, or on intravenous immunoglobulin alone.

This clonotype appeared once. RNA totalling about 0.5 to 1 ug underwent reverse transcription with random hexamers. Multiplex PCR with immunoSEQ amplified the TCR beta CDR3 across 54 Vbeta and 13 Jbeta. TCRdb fed the immunoSEQ multiplex PCR reads into MiXCR, producing one record per CDR3 protein. The sample holds under 200,000 distinct CDR3 sequences; under 95% are singletons and the top ten take roughly 0.12%. Sequenced input: CD4+ T cells from PBMCs. This receptor was identified in a human donor with Susac syndrome.

The CDR3 DNA follows: TGCAGTGCTAGGAATAGCGGGGGGGCCGGTGAGACCCAGTACTTC. Residues: CSARNSGGAGETQYF. The chain combines TRBV20-1 with TRBJ2-5, with 11 bases lining up with TRBD2. CDR3 size: 15 residues. CDR1 and CDR2 (germline): DFQATT, SNEGSKA (reference sequence). With V trimmed by 3 bases and J by 5 bases, 8 bases remained unmatched.